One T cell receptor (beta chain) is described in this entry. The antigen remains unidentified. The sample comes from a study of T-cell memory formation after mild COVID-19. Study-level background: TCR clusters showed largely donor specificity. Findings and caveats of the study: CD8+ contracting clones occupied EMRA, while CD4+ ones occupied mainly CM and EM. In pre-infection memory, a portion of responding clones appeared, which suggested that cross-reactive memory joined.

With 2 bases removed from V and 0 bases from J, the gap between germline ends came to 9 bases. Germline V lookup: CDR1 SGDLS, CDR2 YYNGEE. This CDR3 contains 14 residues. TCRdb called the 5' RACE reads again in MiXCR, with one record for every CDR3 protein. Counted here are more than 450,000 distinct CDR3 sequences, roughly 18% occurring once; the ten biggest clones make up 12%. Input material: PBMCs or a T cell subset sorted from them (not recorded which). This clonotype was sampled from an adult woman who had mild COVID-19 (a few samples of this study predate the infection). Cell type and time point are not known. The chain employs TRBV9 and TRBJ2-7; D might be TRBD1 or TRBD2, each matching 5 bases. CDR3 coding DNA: TGTGCCAGCAGCGTCCGGGACGTCTCCTACGAGCAGTACTTC. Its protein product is CASSVRDVSYEQYF.